The T cell receptor (beta chain) described here comes from a study of blood T cell repertoires in COVID-19. Study context: Some COVID-19 samples were acute and others convalescent; all came from the United States, Italy and Spain. The analysed material was cDNA or gDNA that came from T cells, B-cell-depleted T cells, or PBMCs.

Self-reported history from a screening survey and questionnaire set each donor's cohort. The germline gives CDR1 SGDLS, CDR2 YYNGEE. The CDR3 length is 17 residues. The junction had 8 bases not matched to a gene; V was cut back by 4 bases and J by 1 base. Authors' analysis steps: Estimates of nucleated cell counts were drawn from the amplification of reference gene primers. Assay: immunoSEQ multiplex PCR; the TCRdb copy retains only in-frame clones and omits some. V and J calls and clone size are those listed in that table; D and trimming were worked out from the DNA. The data contain 320,000 or so clones, about 88% of them singletons.

V and J are TRBV9 and TRBJ1-1; 12 positions match TRBD1. The sequence was obtained from a woman younger than 45 who had recovered from COVID-19. The sequenced material came from PBMCs or T cells enriched from blood (not recorded which). The CDR3 region has the DNA TGTGCCAGCAGCTCGGGACAGGGGGCCGGGGAGAACACTGAAGCTTTCTTT. This translates into CASSSGQGAGENTEAFF.